Given below is one T cell receptor beta chain in context. Antigen unknown. Per germline, CDR1 SNHLY and CDR2 FYNNEI. The V end lost 7 bases, the J end lost 5 bases, and 14 bases lay between the germline ends. The CDR3 has 14 residues. This specimen belongs to a study of blood T cells in healthy people across ages. Findings and caveats of the study: Long-lived and aged donors differed, with more naive CD4+ cells and higher diversity in the long-lived.

Per individual sample, total RNA of at least 5 micrograms was extracted. A J-beta primer mix and a sample-barcoded 5' primer were used in a second PCR of roughly 6 to 11 cycles. TCRdb called the 5' RACE reads again in MiXCR, with one record for every CDR3 protein. The sample has 600,000 to 850,000 distinct CDR3 sequences, approximately 43% seen once. The V call is TRBV2, the J call TRBJ2-2; D may be TRBD2 (7 bases). The specimen was blood. The sequence was collected from a woman aged 60-75 years in good health. This CDR3 is CASTAGAGTGELFF. The CDR3 DNA reads as TGTGCCAGCACGGCGGGGGCGGGGACCGGGGAGCTGTTTTTT. The variable domain in full, with the rest retrieved from reference TRBV2 and TRBJ2-2, is EPEVTQTPSHQVTQMGQEVILRCVPISNHLYFYWYRQILGQKVEFLVSFYNNEISEKSEIFDDQFSVERPDGSNFTLKIRSTKLEDSAMYFCASTAGAGTGELFFGEGSRLTVL.